This record concerns one T cell receptor (beta chain) sequence. Its target is unknown. This record belongs to a study of T cells in Graves' hyperthyroidism and ophthalmopathy. Study-level points and caveats: A model of 13 V-J features distinguished ophthalmopathy from stable hyperthyroidism. Blood shared most expanded thyroid clonotypes above 0.001.

Amplification yielded TCR beta CDR3 regions, with RNA transcripts as the source. First-round RT-PCR of the TCR CDR3 relied on the HTBI primer set. TCRdb re-derived calls from the multiplex PCR reads in MiXCR, one entry per CDR3 protein. The sample has a few hundred thousand distinct CDR3 sequences, about an eighth seen once. The source of the PBMCs was over 8.5 ml of fresh peripheral blood. The length of the CDR3 is 13 residues. Trimming stripped 6 bases from V and 0 bases from J, with 9 bases between. Per germline, CDR1 SGHAT and CDR2 FQNNGV. The chain couples TRBV11-2 to TRBJ2-7; unclear D gene. The source material was blood. The sequence came from a woman between 18 and 29 years old with Graves' hyperthyroidism. DNA of the CDR3: TGTGCCAGCAGAGTGTGGACCTCCTACGAGCAGTACTTC. Amino acid sequence: CASRVWTSYEQYF. The whole variable domain, remainder taken from reference TRBV11-2 and TRBJ2-7, is EAGVAQSPRYKIIEKRQSVAFWCNPISGHATLYWYQQILGQGPKLLIQFQNNGVVDDSQLPKDRFSAERLKGVDSTLKIQPAKLEDSAVYLCASRVWTSYEQYFGPGTRLTVT.